Detailed here is one T cell receptor beta chain. Its cognate antigen is unknown. This sample is drawn from a study of brain T cells in children with intractable seizures. Points from the study as a whole: Clones missing pre-surgery may reflect undersampling of that blood sample.

Clones were read by immunoSEQ multiplex PCR, and TCRdb kept only the in-frame ones, dropping some. The sample holds 340,000 or so clones, 93% seen once. Germline V lookup: CDR1 ENHRY, CDR2 SYGVKD. The CDR3 runs 13 residues. V was cut by 0 bases and J by 8 bases, with 7 bases left in between. Time point indicated: blood from clinic visit 5 months post-surgery; TSC patient then seizure free. Pre-surgery treatment included at least one anti-epileptic drug. This material consisted of peripheral blood, taken roughly 5 months after surgery. The receptor's source is a boy younger than two with tuberous sclerosis and intractable seizures. V and J are TRBV10-3 and TRBJ1-4; D is possibly TRBD1 (5 bases). This CDR3 is CAISESRQEKLFF. Here the CDR3 DNA reads TGTGCCATCAGTGAGTCCCGACAGGAAAAACTGTTTTTT.